This T cell receptor beta chain was identified in a study of chemoradiotherapy in HPV16-positive cancers. As for the study in general: Candidate HPV-specific T-cell clones and common TCR motifs came from functional assays in two HPV16-positive patients. Regarding the study as a whole: Better recurrence-free survival went with HPV-responsive T-cell expansion in HPV16-positive patients. Candidate HPV-specific clones and E7-related TCR motifs grew in tumor during treatment.

This clone was detected a few times. What it binds is unknown. Sequenced by immunoSEQ multiplex PCR; TCRdb stores in-frame clones only, minus some. The profile shows under 8,500 clones, approximately 90% of them singletons. Repeated repertoire sampling spanned the course of chemoradiotherapy. Germline CDR1 is SEHNR and CDR2 is FQNEAQ (reference sequence). With 5 bases clipped from V and 4 bases from J, the junction kept 8 bases outside the gene matches. The CDR3 has 15 amino acids. The J gene is TRBJ2-5, the V gene TRBV7-9, with 9 bases aligning to TRBD1. The source material was blood, sampled from a patient who underwent chemoradiotherapy. The TCR was taken from a human donor with HPV-associated anogenital cancer. CDR3 region: CASSKRQGGGETQYF. CDR3 sequence (DNA): TGTGCCAGCAGCAAAAGACAGGGGGGAGGAGAGACCCAGTACTTC.